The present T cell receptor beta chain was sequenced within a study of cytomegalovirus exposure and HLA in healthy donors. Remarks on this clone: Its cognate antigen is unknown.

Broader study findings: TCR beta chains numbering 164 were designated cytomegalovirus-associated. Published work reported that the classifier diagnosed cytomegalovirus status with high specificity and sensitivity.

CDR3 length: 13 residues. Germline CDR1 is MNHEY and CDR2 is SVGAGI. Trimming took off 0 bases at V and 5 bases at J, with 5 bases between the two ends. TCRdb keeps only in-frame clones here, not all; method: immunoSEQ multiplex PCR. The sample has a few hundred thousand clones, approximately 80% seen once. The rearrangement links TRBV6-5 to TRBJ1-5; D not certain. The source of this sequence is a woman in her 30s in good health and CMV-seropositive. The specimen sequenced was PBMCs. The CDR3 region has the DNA TGTGCCAGCAGTTACTCTAGTGATCAGCCCCAGCATTTT. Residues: CASSYSSDQPQHF.